What follows describes a single T cell receptor beta chain. In the source study's methods: Estimation of nucleated cell counts relied on the amplification of reference gene primers. The table came from immunoSEQ multiplex PCR; TCRdb's copy has only in-frame clones and leaves some out. V and J calls and clone size follow that table, whereas D and trimming were derived from the DNA. The data hold about 180,000 clones, with 80% to 85% observed a single time. This entry is derived from a study of blood T cell repertoires in COVID-19. Background on the study: COVID-19 samples, acute and convalescent, were from the United States, Italy and Spain. Nucleic acid was either cDNA or gDNA, and it came from T cells, B-cell-depleted T cells, or PBMCs.

This CDR3 has 13 residues. The ends lost 6 bases at V and 6 bases at J; junction bases unmatched: 6. Per the germline V gene, CDR1 is MDHEN and CDR2 is SYDVKM. While infection was still active, Seattle patients were enrolled and then followed longitudinally. The TCR sequence derives from a woman aged 40 to 49 with COVID-19, enrolled during active disease. The specimen was peripheral blood. The chain recombines TRBV28 with TRBJ2-7; 9 positions agree with TRBD2. CDR3 in amino acids: CASRPGLASEQYF. The DNA of the CDR3 is TGTGCCAGCAGACCGGGACTAGCTTCCGAGCAGTACTTC.